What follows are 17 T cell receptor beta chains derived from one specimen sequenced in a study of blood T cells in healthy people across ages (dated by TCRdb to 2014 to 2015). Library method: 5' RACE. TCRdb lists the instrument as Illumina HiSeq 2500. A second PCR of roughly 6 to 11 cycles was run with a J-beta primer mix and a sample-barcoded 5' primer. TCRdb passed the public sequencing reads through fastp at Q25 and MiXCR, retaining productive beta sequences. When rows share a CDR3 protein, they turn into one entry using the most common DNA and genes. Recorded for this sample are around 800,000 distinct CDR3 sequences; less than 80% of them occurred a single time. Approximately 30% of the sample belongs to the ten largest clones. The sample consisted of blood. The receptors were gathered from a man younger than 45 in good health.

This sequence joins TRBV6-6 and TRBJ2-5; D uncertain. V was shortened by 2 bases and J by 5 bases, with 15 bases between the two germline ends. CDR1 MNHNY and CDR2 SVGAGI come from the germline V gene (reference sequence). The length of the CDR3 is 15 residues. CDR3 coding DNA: TGTGCCAGCAGTTACCTGGGATCCCCCGGGGAGACCCAGTACTTC. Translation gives CASSYLGSPGETQYF.

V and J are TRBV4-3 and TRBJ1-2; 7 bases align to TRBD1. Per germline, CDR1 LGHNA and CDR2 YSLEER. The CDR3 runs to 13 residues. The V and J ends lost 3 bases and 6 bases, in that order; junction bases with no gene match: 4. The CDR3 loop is CASSHLTGDGYTF. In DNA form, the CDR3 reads TGCGCCAGCAGCCACCTTACAGGGGATGGCTACACCTTC.

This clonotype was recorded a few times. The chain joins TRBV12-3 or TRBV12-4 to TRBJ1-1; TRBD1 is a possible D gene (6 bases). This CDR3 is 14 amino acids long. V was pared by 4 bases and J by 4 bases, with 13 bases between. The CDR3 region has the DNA TGTGCCAGCAGTTCCTCACAGGGAGTCACTGAAGCTTTCTTT. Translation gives CASSSSQGVTEAFF.

As DNA, the CDR3 is TGTGCCAGCAGCTTTCGCCCAGGGACCGTCCGAGGCTACACCTTC. It is translated as CASSFRPGTVRGYTF. The V and J genes are TRBV11-2 and TRBJ1-2, with D possibly matching TRBD1 (5 bases). CDR3 size: 15 residues. Germline loops: CDR1 SGHAT, CDR2 FQNNGV. V lost 3 bases, J lost 8 bases, and 19 bases lay in between.

CDR3 sequence (DNA): TGTGCCAGCAGTGAAGAGAGTAGGAGCTCCTATAATTCACCCCTCCACTTT. Encoded protein: CASSEESRSSYNSPLHF. This chain uses TRBV2 with TRBJ1-6, with unresolved D. In germline, CDR1 is SNHLY, CDR2 FYNNEI. Deletions cut 1 base from V and 0 bases from J, with 10 bases between. The CDR3 runs 17 residues.

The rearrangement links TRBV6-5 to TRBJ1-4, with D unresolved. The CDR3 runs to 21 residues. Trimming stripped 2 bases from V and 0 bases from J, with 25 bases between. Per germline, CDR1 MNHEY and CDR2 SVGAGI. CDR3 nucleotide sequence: TGTGCCAGCAGTTACAACCCCTCTTCCGGACCTAAGCCTGCAACTAATGAAAAACTGTTTTTT. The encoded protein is CASSYNPSSGPKPATNEKLFF.

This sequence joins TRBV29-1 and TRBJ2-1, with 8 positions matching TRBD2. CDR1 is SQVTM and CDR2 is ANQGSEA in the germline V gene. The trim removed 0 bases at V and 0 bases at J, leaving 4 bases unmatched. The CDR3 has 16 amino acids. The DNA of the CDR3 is TGCAGCGTTGAAGATAAGCGGGGGAGCTCCTACAATGAGCAGTTCTTC. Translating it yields CSVEDKRGSSYNEQFF.

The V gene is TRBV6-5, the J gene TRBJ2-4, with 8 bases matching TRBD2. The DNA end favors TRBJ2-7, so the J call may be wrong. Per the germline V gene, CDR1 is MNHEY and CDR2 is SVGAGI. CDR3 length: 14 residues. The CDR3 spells CASSINRGGTEQYF. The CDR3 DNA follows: TGTGCCAGCAGTATCAACCGCGGGGGGACCGAGCAGTACTTC.

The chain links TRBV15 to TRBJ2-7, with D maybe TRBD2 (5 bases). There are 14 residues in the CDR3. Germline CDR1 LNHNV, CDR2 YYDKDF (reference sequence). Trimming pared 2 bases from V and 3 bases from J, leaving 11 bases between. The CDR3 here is CATSRSMTNYEQYF. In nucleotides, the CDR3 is TGTGCCACCAGCAGATCGATGACTAACTACGAGCAGTACTTC.

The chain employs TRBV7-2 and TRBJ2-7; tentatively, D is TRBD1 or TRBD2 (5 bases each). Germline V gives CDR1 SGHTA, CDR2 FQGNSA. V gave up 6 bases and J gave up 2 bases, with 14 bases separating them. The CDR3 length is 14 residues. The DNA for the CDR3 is TGTGCCAGCAGGTACCGGGACGGAGCCTACGAGCAGTACTTC. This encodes CASRYRDGAYEQYF.

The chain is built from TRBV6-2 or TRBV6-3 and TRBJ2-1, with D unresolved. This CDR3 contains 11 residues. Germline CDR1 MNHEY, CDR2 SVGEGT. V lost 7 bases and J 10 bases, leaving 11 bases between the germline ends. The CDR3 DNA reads TGTGCCAGCAAGAGTCGCGACGAGCAGTTCTTC. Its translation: CASKSRDEQFF.

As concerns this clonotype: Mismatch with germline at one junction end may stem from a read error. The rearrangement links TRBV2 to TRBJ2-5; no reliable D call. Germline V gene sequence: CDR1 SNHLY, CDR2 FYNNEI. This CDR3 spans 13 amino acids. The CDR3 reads CACSDRPLRAQYF. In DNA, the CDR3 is TGTGCCTGCAGTGATCGACCTCTACGGGCCCAGTACTTC. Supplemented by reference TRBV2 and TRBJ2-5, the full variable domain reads EPEVTQTPSHQVTQMGQEVILRCVPISNHLYFYWYRQILGQKVEFLVSFYNNEISEKSEIFDDQFSVERPDGSNFTLKIRSTKLEDSAMYFCACSDRPLRAQYFGPGTRLLVL.

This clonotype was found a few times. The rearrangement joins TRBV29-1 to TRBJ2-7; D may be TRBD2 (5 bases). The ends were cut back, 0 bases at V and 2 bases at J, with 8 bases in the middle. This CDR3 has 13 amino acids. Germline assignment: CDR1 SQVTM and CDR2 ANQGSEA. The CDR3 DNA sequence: TGCAGCGTTGAAGAAGGGCGGGCCTACGAGCAGTACTTC. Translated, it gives CSVEEGRAYEQYF.

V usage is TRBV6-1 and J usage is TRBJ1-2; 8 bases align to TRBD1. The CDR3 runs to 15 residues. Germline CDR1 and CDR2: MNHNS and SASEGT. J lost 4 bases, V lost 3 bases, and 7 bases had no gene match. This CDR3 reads CASSDQGAIVYGYTF. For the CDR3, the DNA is TGTGCCAGCAGTGACCAGGGGGCTATAGTCTATGGCTACACCTTC.

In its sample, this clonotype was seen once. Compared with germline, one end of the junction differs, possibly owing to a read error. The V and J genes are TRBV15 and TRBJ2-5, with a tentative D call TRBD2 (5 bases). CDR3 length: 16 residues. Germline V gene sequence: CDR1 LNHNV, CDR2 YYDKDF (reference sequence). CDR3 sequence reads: CATSRDIGVYQETQYF. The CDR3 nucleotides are TGTGCCACCAGCAGAGATATCGGGGTTTACCAGGAGACCCAGTACTTC.

The CDR3 nucleotides are TGTGCCAGCAGATCCGGGACAGGGGCTAGCAATCAGCCCCAGCATTTT. Protein product: CASRSGTGASNQPQHF. This chain joins TRBV2 and TRBJ1-5; TRBD1 agrees at 10 bases. Germline loops: CDR1 SNHLY, CDR2 FYNNEI. The CDR3 is 16 amino acids. J gave up 0 bases and V 6 bases, and 5 bases lay outside the gene matches. The whole variable domain, filled in from reference TRBV2 and TRBJ1-5, reads EPEVTQTPSHQVTQMGQEVILRCVPISNHLYFYWYRQILGQKVEFLVSFYNNEISEKSEIFDDQFSVERPDGSNFTLKIRSTKLEDSAMYFCASRSGTGASNQPQHFGDGTRLSIL.

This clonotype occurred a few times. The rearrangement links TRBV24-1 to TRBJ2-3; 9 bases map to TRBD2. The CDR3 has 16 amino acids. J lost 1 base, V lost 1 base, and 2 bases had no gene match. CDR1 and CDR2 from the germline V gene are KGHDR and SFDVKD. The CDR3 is CATSDLVAGGTDTQYF. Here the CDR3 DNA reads TGTGCCACCAGTGATTTAGTAGCGGGGGGCACAGATACGCAGTATTTT.